This TCR beta chain was recovered during a study of post-analysis software for immune sequencing data. General observations from the study: Higher frequency in patients than in controls was seen for roughly 5 TRBV segments, with TRBV5-6, TRBV5-1 and TRBV20-1 among them.

V lost 5 bases, J lost 5 bases, and 18 bases lay in between. Germline V gene data show CDR1 as SGHVS and CDR2 as FQNEAQ. The CDR3 covers 15 residues. Regarding this clonotype: Its antigen is not known.

Libraries were made from TCR beta cDNA, and they carried unique molecular identifiers. TCRdb independently ran MiXCR on the PCR reads; one entry per CDR3 protein. The sample shows hundreds of thousands of distinct CDR3 sequences, more than 50% of them seen only once. The chain combines TRBV7-8 with TRBJ2-5; TRBD2 is a possible D gene (5 bases). The origin of this receptor is a girl aged 2 to 10 with multiple sclerosis. Sequenced input: blood. The CDR3 region has the DNA TGTGCCAGCAGCGTCGGTCTCGGAGGAGGTGAGACCCAGTACTTC. Amino acid sequence: CASSVGLGGGETQYF.